This TCR beta chain derives from a study of cytomegalovirus exposure and HLA in healthy donors. Study-level background: Within an early data release were about 85 million unique TCRs drawn from HLA-typed donors. Overall study results and limits: Upon later analysis, HLA-associated TCR beta chains proved more clonally expanded than other, equally common chains. Trimming of TCR beta V- and J-genes showed a link, identified in a later analysis, to a missense DCLRE1C variant. As confirmed in vitro, three CMV-associated chains were specific for CMV antigens.

The germline V gene has CDR1 MNHNS and CDR2 SASEGT. The CDR3 consists of 14 residues. Trimming cost V 6 bases and J 1 base, with 9 bases left between them. PCR used 60 Vbeta primers and 13 Jbeta primers. The table came from immunoSEQ multiplex PCR; TCRdb's copy has only in-frame clones and leaves some out. The data contain over 150,000 clones, 75% to 90% of them seen just once; the ten biggest clones take up under 0.85%. A remark on this clone: Antigen specificity is unknown.

What was sequenced was PBMCs. The V and J genes are TRBV6-1 and TRBJ2-2; possibly TRBD1 for D (6 bases). The TCR comes from a boy younger than 18 in good health and CMV-seronegative. CDR3 bases: TGTGCCAGCAGGACGACAGGGAACACCGGGGAGCTGTTTTTT. Amino acids: CASRTTGNTGELFF.